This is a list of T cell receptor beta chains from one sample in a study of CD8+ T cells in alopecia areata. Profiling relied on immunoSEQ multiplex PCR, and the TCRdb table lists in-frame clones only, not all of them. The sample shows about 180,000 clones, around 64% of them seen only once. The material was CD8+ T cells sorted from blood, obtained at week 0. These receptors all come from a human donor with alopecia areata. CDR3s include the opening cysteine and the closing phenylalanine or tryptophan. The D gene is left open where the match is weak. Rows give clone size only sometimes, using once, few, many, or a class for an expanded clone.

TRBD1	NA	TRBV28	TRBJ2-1	CASSPISDRANEQFF	TGTGCCAGCAGTCCCATTTCCGACAGGGCAAATGAGCAGTTCTTC
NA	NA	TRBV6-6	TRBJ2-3	CATLLEDTQYF	TGTGCCACCTTGTTGGAAGATACGCAGTATTTT
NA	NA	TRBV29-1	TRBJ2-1	CSVEDESNEQFF	TGCAGCGTTGAAGATGAGAGCAATGAGCAGTTCTTC
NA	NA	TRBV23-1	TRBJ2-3	CASSQFQGRVDTQYF	TGCGCCAGCAGTCAGTTTCAGGGTCGCGTAGATACGCAGTATTTT
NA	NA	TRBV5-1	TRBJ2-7	CASSSNERGREQYF	TGCGCCAGCAGCTCAAATGAGAGGGGCCGCGAGCAGTACTTC
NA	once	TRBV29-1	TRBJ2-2	CSVWDHKHTGELFF	TGCAGCGTTTGGGACCACAAACACACCGGGGAGCTGTTTTTT
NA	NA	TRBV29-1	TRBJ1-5	CSVEEGVGQPQHF	TGCAGCGTTGAAGAGGGGGTAGGTCAGCCCCAGCATTTT
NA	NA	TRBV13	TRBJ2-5	CASSSDRRQYF	TGTGCCAGCAGCTCCGATCGTCGCCAGTACTTC
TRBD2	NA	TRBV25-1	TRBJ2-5	CASSERKRGQETQYF	TGTGCCAGCAGTGAACGAAAGCGGGGTCAAGAGACCCAGTACTTC
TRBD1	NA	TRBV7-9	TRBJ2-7	CASSPGQGGTYEQYF	TGTGCCAGCAGCCCCGGACAGGGTGGGACCTACGAGCAGTACTTC
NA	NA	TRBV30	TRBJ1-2	CAWSVQDNYGYTF	TGTGCCTGGAGTGTACAGGATAACTATGGCTACACCTTC